These 14 T cell receptor beta chains came from one sample sequenced in a study of T-cell memory formation after mild COVID-19. TCRdb fed the 5' RACE reads into MiXCR, producing one record per CDR3 protein. The sample carries fewer than 350,000 distinct CDR3 sequences, under 20% recorded once. What was sequenced was PBMCs or a T cell subset sorted from them (not recorded which). Receptors were obtained from a man aged 18 to 30 who had mild COVID-19 (a few samples of this study predate the infection). Cell type and time point are not known.

J is TRBJ2-3 and V is TRBV20-1, with TRBD2 matching 11 bases. The CDR3 spans 16 residues. V trimming: 4 bases; J trimming: 4 bases; junction bases outside the gene matches: 10. The germline V gene has CDR1 DFQATT and CDR2 SNEGSKA (reference sequence). The CDR3 here is CSAKSLLAGEADTQYF. The CDR3 nucleotides read TGCAGTGCTAAAAGCCTACTAGCGGGGGAAGCAGATACGCAGTATTTT.

This clonotype was found many times. The chain employs TRBV5-1 and TRBJ2-7; 8 bases fit TRBD2. The CDR3 length is 14 residues. CDR1 and CDR2 from the germline V gene are SGHRS and YFSETQ. V was clipped by 1 base and J by 6 bases; unmatched bases: 6. This CDR3 is CASSLYDSGSEQYV. The CDR3 DNA reads TGCGCCAGCAGCTTGTACGACAGCGGGAGCGAGCAGTACGTC.

This clonotype was counted ten times or more. This chain connects TRBV14 to TRBJ2-5; TRBD2 is a possible D gene (5 bases). Germline V lookup: CDR1 SGHDN, CDR2 FVKESK. The germline V and J ends were trimmed by 1 base and 3 bases, with 9 bases remaining between them. CDR3 length equals 14 residues. The CDR3, as DNA: TGTGCCAGCAGCCAAGGGTGGCGGGAAGAGACCCAGTACTTC. Amino acid sequence: CASSQGWREETQYF.

This clonotype was counted only a few times. The chain is built from TRBV2 and TRBJ2-1; D gene unclear. V lost 1 base and J 2 bases, leaving 9 bases between the germline ends. Germline V CDR1 and CDR2: SNHLY, FYNNEI. The CDR3 totals 15 residues. CDR3 loop: CASSEEVGTYNEQFF. In DNA, the CDR3 is TGTGCCAGCAGTGAAGAAGTCGGCACCTACAATGAGCAGTTCTTC.

This chain links TRBV6-1 with TRBJ2-7; D tentatively fits TRBD1 or TRBD2 (6 bases each). This CDR3 contains 14 residues. The V end was cut by 10 bases, the J end by 3 bases, with 19 bases between. Germline CDR1 and CDR2: MNHNS and SASEGT. The chain's CDR3 is CATSGGTLNYEQYV. The CDR3 coding sequence is TGTGCCACCTCAGGCGGGACACTCAACTACGAGCAGTACGTC.

This sequence joins TRBV29-1 and TRBJ2-3; perhaps TRBD1 as D (6 bases). V was clipped by 2 bases and J by 2 bases, with 8 bases between them. There are 13 residues in the CDR3. Germline V gives CDR1 SQVTM, CDR2 ANQGSEA. DNA of the CDR3: TGCAGCGTTGAACGGGACAACACAGATACGCAGTATTTT. Protein sequence: CSVERDNTDTQYF.

The J gene is TRBJ1-1, the V gene TRBV7-9; no clear D gene. Germline values: CDR1 SEHNR, CDR2 FQNEAQ (reference sequence). CDR3 length: 12 residues. The V end was cut by 3 bases, the J end by 5 bases, with 7 bases between. In nucleotides, the CDR3 is TGTGCCAGCAGCTTCAGGTATACTGAAGCTTTCTTT. Its translation: CASSFRYTEAFF.

A few counts support this clonotype. This chain uses TRBV4-3 with TRBJ1-4, with D perhaps TRBD1 (5 bases). V shed 0 bases and J shed 0 bases, with 11 bases lying between them. CDR1 LGHNA and CDR2 YSLEER come from the germline V gene. CDR3 length: 17 residues. CDR3 amino acids: CASSQDLGQSTNEKLFF. In DNA form, the CDR3 reads TGCGCCAGCAGCCAAGATTTGGGGCAGTCAACTAATGAAAAACTGTTTTTT.

The chain recombines TRBV5-1 with TRBJ1-1; the D gene is possibly TRBD1 (5 bases). V was shortened by 4 bases and J by 6 bases, with 13 bases between the two germline ends. This CDR3 region has 13 residues. Germline V gene lookup returns CDR1 SGHRS and CDR2 YFSETQ. CDR3 bases: TGCGCCAGCAGCAGGGTAGGACACGCTGAAGCTTTCTTT. Translated, it gives CASSRVGHAEAFF.

The chain combines TRBV4-1 with TRBJ1-5, with D maybe TRBD1 (6 bases). The CDR3 has 15 residues. The germline V gene has CDR1 MGHRA and CDR2 YSYEKL. Trimming took 3 bases from V and 0 from J, leaving 9 bases between them. Written as DNA, the CDR3 is TGCGCCAGCAGCCATGCCAGGGGTAGCAATCAGCCCCAGCATTTT. Its translation: CASSHARGSNQPQHF.

As DNA, the CDR3 is TGTGCCAGCAGCACGGGACAGTTCACAGATACGCAGTATTTT. Translating gives CASSTGQFTDTQYF. V gene TRBV5-8 combines with J gene TRBJ2-3; 7 bases match TRBD1. The CDR3 is 14 residues long. Germline CDR1 is SGHTS and CDR2 is YDEGEE. V shed 4 bases and J 2 bases; nucleotides not matched to a gene: 4.

This chain connects TRBV4-1 to TRBJ1-2; D is possibly TRBD1 (6 bases). This CDR3 region has 15 residues. Germline lookup yields CDR1 MGHRA and CDR2 YSYEKL. The V and J ends lost 1 base and 3 bases respectively, with 12 bases between them. DNA for the CDR3: TGCGCCAGCAGCCAAGTTACAGGGACGGACTATGGCTACACCTTC. Its translation: CASSQVTGTDYGYTF.

The rearrangement joins TRBV5-1 to TRBJ1-4, with a weak D call TRBD1 (5 bases). The CDR3 loop spans 14 amino acids. The germline V and J ends were trimmed by 1 base and 5 bases, with 9 bases remaining between them. Germline assignment: CDR1 SGHRS and CDR2 YFSETQ. CDR3 nucleotides: TGCGCCAGCAGCTTGCAGGGAGAGAATGAAAAACTGTTTTTT. Protein product: CASSLQGENEKLFF.

The chain combines TRBV11-2 with TRBJ2-4; 12 positions agree with TRBD1. The germline V gene has CDR1 SGHAT and CDR2 FQNNGV. The CDR3 extends over 18 amino acids. Trimming cost V 6 bases and J 1 base; bases outside gene matches: 10. CDR3 protein: CASRPGTGGRWAKNIQYF. CDR3 nucleotide sequence: TGTGCCAGCAGGCCCGGGACAGGGGGCCGGTGGGCCAAAAACATTCAGTACTTC.